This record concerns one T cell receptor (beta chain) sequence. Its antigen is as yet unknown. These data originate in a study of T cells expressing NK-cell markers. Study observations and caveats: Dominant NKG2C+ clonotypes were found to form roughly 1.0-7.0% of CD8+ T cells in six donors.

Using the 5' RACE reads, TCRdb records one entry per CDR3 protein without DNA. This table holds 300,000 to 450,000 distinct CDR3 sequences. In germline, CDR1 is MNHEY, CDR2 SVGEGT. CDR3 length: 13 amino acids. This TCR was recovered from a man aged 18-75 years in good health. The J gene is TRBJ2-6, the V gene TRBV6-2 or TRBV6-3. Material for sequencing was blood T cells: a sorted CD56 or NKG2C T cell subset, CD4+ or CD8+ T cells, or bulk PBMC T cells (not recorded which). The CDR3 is CASRSSGANVLTF.